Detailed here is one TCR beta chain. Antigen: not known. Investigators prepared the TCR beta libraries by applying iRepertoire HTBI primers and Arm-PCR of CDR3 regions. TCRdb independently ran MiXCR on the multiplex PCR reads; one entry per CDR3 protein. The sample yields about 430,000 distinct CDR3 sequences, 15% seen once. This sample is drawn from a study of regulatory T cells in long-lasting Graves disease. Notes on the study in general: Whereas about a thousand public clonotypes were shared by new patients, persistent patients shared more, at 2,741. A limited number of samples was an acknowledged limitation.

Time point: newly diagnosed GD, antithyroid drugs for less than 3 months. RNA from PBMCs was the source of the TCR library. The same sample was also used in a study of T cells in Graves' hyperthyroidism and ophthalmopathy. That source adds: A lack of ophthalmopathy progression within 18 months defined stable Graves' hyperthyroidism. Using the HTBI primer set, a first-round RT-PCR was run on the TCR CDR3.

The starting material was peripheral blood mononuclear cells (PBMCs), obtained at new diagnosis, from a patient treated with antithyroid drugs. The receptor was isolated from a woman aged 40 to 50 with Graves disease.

The CDR3 here is CASSQAGGKTNEKLFF. In DNA form, the CDR3 reads TGTGCCAGCAGCCAAGCCGGGGGGAAAACTAATGAAAAACTGTTTTTT. The chain has TRBV3-1 and TRBJ1-4; D is perhaps TRBD1 (5 bases). Trimming removed 1 base from V and 1 base from J, with 10 bases in between. The CDR3 extends over 16 amino acids. Looked up from germline, CDR1 is LGHDT and CDR2 is YNNKEL (reference sequence).